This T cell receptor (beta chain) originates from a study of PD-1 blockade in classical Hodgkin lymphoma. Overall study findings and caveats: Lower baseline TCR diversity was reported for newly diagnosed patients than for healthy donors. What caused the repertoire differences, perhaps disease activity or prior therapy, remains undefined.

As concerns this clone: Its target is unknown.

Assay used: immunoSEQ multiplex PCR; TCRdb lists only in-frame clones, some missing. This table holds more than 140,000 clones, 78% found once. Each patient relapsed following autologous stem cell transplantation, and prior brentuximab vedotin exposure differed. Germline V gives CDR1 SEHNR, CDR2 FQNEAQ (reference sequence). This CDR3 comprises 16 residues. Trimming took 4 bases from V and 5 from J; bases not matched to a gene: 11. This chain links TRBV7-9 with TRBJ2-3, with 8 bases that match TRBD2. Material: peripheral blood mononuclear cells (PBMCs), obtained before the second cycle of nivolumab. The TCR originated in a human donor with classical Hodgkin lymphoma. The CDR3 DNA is TGTGCCAGCAGCTCCCGCCCAGCGGGAGTTGTAGATACGCAGTATTTT. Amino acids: CASSSRPAGVVDTQYF.